There are many counts of the clone carrying this T cell receptor (beta chain). What it binds is unknown. Each single cDNA molecule received a unique molecular identifier. TCRdb recomputed calls from the 5' RACE reads with MiXCR, one row per CDR3 protein. This sample has tens of thousands of distinct CDR3 sequences, with about 5.7% found just once. This record comes from a study of early T cells in non-severe SARS-CoV-2 infection. General observations from the study: Private and CD4 specificities were missed by VDJdb matching, which favored anti-spike CD8 responses.

This CDR3 has 13 amino acids. Trimming removed 1 base from V and 2 bases from J, with 6 bases in between. Looked up from germline, CDR1 is SGHRS and CDR2 is YFSETQ. The source material was whole blood. The chain couples TRBV5-1 to TRBJ1-2; D is unclear. This TCR was sampled from an adult who was a healthcare worker with PCR-confirmed SARS-CoV-2 infection or an uninfected control (not recorded which). The CDR3 nucleotides read TGCGCCAGCAGCTTGACGGACAACTATGGCTACACCTTC. Its translation is CASSLTDNYGYTF.